A selection of T cell receptor beta chains follows, all from one sample in a study of graft-versus-host responses after intestinal transplantation. TCRdb's copy holds only in-frame clones and misses some; the assay was immunoSEQ multiplex PCR. This repertoire shows approximately 16,000 clones, roughly 60% found once; its top ten account for about 13%. Sample: ileum tissue, taken 524 days after transplant. These receptor sequences come from a human patient who received an intestinal transplant, so some T cells may come from the graft donor. The CDR3 runs from the conserved cysteine through the conserved F or W. Rows may omit the clone size; those that give it use once, few, many or a size class.

11 | . | TRBV20-1 | CSALRGETQYF
11 | . | TRBV10-3 | CAIGGTDTQYF
14 | . | TRBV28 | CASSLSGPAYEQYF
20 | . | TRBV11-3 | CASSLDSLGARGGQNNEQFF
13 | . | TRBV6-6 | CASSYEGSYEQYF
16 | . | TRBV6-1 | CASSELSGRGSTEAFF
14 | once | TRBV2 | CASSRTGGSYEQYF
15 | . | TRBV6-6 | CASSRQVSNTGELFF
16 | few | TRBV6-6 | CASRDWTAGLSYEQYF
17 | . | TRBV7-9 | CASSLRFEAPGDYGYTF
14 | . | TRBV7-9 | CATAGTGATGELFF
14 | . | TRBV2 | CASSGRTGLNEQYF
14 | few | TRBV6-5 | CASSFGLYTGELFF
14 | once | TRBV25-1 | CASSQGQPNEKLFF
13 | . | TRBV10-1 | CASSAGLAGTQYF
14 | . | TRBV2 | CASTVTGRGYGYTF
15 | . | TRBV4-3 | CASSQDDTAASPLHF
12 | . | TRBV5-1 | CASGFDSYGYTF
15 | . | TRBV7-2 | CASSPAPGQTYEQYF
13 | . | TRBV29-1 | CSGASGLNNEQFF
15 | . | TRBV25-1 | CASSASDRVGTEAFF
19 | . | TRBV7-4 | CASSLRTSGGNSYDWEQYF